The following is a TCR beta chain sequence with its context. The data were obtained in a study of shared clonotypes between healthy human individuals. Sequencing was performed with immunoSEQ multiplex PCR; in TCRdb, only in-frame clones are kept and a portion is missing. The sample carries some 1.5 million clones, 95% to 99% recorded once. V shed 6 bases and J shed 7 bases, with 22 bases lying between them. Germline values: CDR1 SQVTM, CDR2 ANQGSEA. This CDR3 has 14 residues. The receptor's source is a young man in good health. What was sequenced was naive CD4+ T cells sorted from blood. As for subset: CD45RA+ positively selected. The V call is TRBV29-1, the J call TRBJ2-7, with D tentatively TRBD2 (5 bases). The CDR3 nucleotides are TGCAGCGTGTGGGCTACCGTTAGCTCGGGGGAGCAGTACTTC. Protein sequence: CSVWATVSSGEQYF.